This T cell receptor beta chain was identified in a study of T cells expressing NK-cell markers. Study-wide context: The authors sequenced eight donors, of whom seven were HCMV-seropositive and one was seronegative. General study findings and limits: In a few donors, dominant clonotypes made up 28.3-60.1% of CD3+CD56-NKG2C+ cells. Dominant NKG2C+ clonotypes in 6 or 7 donors made up about 1.0-7.5% of CD8+ T cells.

Germline CDR1 KGHDR, CDR2 SFDVKD. The CDR3 totals 13 residues. Remarks on this clonotype: Antigen specificity is unknown.

TCRdb re-analyzed the 5' RACE reads; it lists each CDR3 protein once, without DNA. Its table lists some 340,000 distinct CDR3 sequences. This receptor was identified in a man aged 18-70 years in good health. The sequenced sample was blood T cells: a sorted CD56 or NKG2C T cell subset, CD4+ or CD8+ T cells, or bulk PBMC T cells (not recorded which). This chain connects TRBV24-1 to TRBJ2-1; TCRdb's D call, TRBD2, is unchecked because there is no DNA. The chain's CDR3 is CATSRGGGNEQFF.